The TCR beta chain described here comes from a study of cytomegalovirus exposure and HLA in healthy donors. PCR amplification relied on 60 Vbeta primers (plus 13 Jbeta primers). Libraries were prepared by immunoSEQ multiplex PCR; TCRdb keeps only in-frame clonotypes and omits some of them. This table has 130,000 or so clones, 60% to 85% appearing once. The sequence was obtained from a woman between 40 and 50 years old in good health and CMV-seronegative. Sequencing was performed on PBMCs.

The CDR3 nucleotides are TGTGCCAGCAGCCGGGACAGTAAGAACACTGAAGCTTTCTTT. Its protein product is CASSRDSKNTEAFF. The J gene is TRBJ1-1, the V gene TRBV4-2, with 7 bases aligning to TRBD1. Trimming cost V 4 bases and J 1 base; bases outside gene matches: 3. Germline V gene sequence: CDR1 LGHNA, CDR2 YNFKEQ. The CDR3 contains 14 residues.